The table lists the clone carrying this T cell receptor (beta chain) with a few counts. Its antigen is still unknown. The PCR made use of 60 Vbeta and 13 Jbeta primers. Data came from immunoSEQ multiplex PCR; TCRdb stores just in-frame clones and leaves some out. Counted here are over 150,000 clones, 68% occurring once; the ten biggest clones make up approximately 1.5%. The CDR3 covers 16 residues. V was pared by 1 base and J by 0 bases, with 10 bases between. Germline V gives CDR1 SGHRS, CDR2 YFSETQ. This specimen belongs to a study of cytomegalovirus exposure and HLA in healthy donors. General study findings and limits: Later analysis suggested links between common viral pathogens and several top significant clusters.

The clonotype comes from a man aged 50-60 years in good health and CMV-seronegative. This chain uses TRBV5-1 with TRBJ2-2, with D perhaps matching TRBD1 (5 bases). The sample taken for sequencing was PBMCs. The CDR3 coding sequence is TGCGCCAGCAGCTTGTTGGGGCAGCCGAACACCGGGGAGCTGTTTTTT. This encodes CASSLLGQPNTGELFF.